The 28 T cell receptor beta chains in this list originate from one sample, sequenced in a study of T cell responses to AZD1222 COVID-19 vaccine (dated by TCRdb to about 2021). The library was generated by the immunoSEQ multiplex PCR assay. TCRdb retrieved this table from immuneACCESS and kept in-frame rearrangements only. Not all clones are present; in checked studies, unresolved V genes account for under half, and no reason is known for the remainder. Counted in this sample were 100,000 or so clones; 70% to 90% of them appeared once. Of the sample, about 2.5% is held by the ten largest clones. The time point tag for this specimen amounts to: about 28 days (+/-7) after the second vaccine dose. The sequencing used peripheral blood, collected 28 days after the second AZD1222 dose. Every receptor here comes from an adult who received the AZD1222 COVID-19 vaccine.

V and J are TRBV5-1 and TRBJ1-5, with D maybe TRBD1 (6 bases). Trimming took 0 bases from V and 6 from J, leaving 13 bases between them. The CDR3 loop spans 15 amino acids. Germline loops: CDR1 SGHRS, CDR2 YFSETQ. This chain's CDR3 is CASSLAGRGGQPQHF. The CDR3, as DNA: TGCGCCAGCAGCTTGGCTGGCAGGGGAGGTCAGCCCCAGCATTTT.

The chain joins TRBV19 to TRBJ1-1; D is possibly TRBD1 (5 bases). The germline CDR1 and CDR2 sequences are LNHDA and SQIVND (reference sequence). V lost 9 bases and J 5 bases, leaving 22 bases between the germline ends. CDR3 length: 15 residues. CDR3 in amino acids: CASVYGASRNTEAFF. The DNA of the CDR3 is TGTGCCAGCGTTTACGGGGCTTCGAGGAATACTGAAGCTTTCTTT.

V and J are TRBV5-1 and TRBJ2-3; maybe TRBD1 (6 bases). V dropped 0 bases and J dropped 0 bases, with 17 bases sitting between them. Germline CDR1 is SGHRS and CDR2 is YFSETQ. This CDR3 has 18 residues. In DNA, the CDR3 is TGCGCCAGCAGCTTGGAGCAGGGGTTCACCTCTAGCACAGATACGCAGTATTTT. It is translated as CASSLEQGFTSSTDTQYF.

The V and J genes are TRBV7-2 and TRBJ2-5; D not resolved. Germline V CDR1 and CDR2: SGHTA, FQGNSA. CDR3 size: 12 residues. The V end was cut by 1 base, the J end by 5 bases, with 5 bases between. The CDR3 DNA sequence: TGTGCCAGCAGCTTAGATCCGGAGACCCAGTACTTC. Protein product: CASSLDPETQYF.

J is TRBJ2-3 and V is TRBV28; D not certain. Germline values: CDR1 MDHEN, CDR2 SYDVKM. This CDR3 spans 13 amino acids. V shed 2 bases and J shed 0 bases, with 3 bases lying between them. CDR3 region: CASSLGSTDTQYF. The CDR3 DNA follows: TGTGCCAGCAGTTTAGGCAGCACAGATACGCAGTATTTT.

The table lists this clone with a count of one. Here the CDR3 reads CASSFGQGNYNEQFF. DNA of the CDR3: TGTGCCAGCAGCTTTGGACAGGGGAACTACAATGAGCAGTTCTTC. J is TRBJ2-1 and V is TRBV7-3; TRBD1 matches at 9 bases. With 3 bases clipped from V and 3 bases from J, the junction kept 3 bases outside the gene matches. The CDR3 is 15 residues long. Germline V CDR1 and CDR2: SGHTA, FQGTGA.

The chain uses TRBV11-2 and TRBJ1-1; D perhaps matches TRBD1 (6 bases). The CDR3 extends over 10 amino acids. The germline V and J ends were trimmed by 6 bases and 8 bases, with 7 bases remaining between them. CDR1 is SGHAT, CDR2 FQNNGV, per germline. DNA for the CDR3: TGTGCCAGCAGGCAGGGGGAAGCTTTCTTT. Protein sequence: CASRQGEAFF.

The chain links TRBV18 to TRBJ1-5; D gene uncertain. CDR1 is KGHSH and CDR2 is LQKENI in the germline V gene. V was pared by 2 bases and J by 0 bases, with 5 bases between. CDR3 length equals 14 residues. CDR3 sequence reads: CASSPSFSNQPQHF. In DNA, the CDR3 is TGTGCCAGCTCACCATCGTTTAGCAATCAGCCCCAGCATTTT. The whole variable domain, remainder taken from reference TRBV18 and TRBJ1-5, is NAGVMQNPRHLVRRRGQEARLRCSPMKGHSHVYWYRQLPEEGLKFMVYLQKENIIDESGMPKERFSAEFPKEGPSILRIQQVVRGDSAAYFCASSPSFSNQPQHFGDGTRLSIL.

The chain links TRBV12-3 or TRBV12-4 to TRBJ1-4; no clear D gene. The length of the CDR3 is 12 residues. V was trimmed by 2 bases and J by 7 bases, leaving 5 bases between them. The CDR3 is CASSLHGEKLFF. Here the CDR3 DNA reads TGTGCCAGCAGTTTACATGGTGAAAAACTGTTTTTT.

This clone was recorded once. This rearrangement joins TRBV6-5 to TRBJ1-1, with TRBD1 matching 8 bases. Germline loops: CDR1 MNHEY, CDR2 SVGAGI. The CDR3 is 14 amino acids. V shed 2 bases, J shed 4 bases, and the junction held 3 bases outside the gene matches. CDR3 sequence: CASSYDRGATEAFF. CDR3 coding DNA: TGTGCCAGCAGTTACGACAGGGGTGCCACTGAAGCTTTCTTT.

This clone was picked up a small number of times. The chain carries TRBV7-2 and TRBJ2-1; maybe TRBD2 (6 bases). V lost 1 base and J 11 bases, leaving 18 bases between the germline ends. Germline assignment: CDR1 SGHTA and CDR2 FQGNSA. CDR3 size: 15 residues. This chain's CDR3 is CASSLEFSGVDQQFF. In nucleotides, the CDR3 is TGTGCCAGCAGCTTAGAATTTTCGGGGGTGGATCAGCAGTTCTTC. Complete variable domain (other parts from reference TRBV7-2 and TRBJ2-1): GAGVSQSPSNKVTEKGKDVELRCDPISGHTALYWYRQSLGQGLEFLIYFQGNSAPDKSGLPSDRFSAERTGGSVSTLTIQRTQQEDSAVYLCASSLEFSGVDQQFFGPGTRLTVL.

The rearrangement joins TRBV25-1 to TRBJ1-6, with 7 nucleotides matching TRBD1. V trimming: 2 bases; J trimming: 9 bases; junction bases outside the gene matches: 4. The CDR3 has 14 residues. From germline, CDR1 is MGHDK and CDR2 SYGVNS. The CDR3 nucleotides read TGTGCCAGCAGTGAACAGGGGGTCACTTCACCCCTCCACTTT. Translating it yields CASSEQGVTSPLHF.

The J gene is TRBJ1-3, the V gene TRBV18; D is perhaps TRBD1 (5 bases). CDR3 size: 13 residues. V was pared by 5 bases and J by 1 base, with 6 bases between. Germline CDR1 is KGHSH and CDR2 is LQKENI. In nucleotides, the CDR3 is TGTGCCAGCTCAACAGGATCTGGAAACACCATATATTTT. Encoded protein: CASSTGSGNTIYF.

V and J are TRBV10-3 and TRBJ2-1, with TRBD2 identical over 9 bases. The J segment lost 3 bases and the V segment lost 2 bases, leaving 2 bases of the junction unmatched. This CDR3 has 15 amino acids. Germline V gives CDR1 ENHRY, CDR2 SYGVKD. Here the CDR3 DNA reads TGTGCCATCAGTGAGGCGGGAGGGATCTACAATGAGCAGTTCTTC. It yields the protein CAISEAGGIYNEQFF.

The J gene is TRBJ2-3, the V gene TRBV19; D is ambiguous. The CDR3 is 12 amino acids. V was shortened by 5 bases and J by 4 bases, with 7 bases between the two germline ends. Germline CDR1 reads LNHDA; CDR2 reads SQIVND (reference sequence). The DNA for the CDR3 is TGTGCCAGTAGTCCGAGCGCAGATACGCAGTATTTT. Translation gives CASSPSADTQYF.

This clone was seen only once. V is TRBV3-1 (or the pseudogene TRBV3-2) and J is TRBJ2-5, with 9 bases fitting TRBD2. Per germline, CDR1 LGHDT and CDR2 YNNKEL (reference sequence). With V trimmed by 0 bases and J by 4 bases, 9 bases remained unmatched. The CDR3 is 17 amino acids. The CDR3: CASSQDLGGRARETQYF. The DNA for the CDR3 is TGTGCCAGCAGCCAAGATTTGGGCGGGAGGGCTCGAGAGACCCAGTACTTC.

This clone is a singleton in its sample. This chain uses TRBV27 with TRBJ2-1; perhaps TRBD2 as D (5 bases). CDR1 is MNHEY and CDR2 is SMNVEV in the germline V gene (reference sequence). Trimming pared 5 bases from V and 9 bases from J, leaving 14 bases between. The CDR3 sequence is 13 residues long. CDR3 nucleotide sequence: TGTGCCAGCAGTCTCGGACTGGCGGGTGAGCAGTTCTTC. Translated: CASSLGLAGEQFF.

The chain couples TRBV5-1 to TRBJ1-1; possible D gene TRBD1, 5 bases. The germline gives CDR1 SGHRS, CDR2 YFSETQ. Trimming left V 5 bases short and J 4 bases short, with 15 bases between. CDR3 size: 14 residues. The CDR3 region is CASRAGLNPTEAFF. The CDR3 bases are TGCGCCAGCAGGGCGGGACTTAATCCCACTGAAGCTTTCTTT.

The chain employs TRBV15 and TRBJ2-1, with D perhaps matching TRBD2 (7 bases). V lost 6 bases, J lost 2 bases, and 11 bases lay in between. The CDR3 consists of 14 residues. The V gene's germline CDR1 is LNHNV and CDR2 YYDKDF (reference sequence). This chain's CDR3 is CATRDSGAYNEQFF. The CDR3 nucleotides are TGTGCCACCAGGGACAGCGGGGCCTACAATGAGCAGTTCTTC.

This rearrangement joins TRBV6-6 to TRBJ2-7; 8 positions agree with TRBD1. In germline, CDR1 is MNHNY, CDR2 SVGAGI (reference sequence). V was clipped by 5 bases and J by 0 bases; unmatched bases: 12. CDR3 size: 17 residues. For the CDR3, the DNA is TGTGCCAGCAGTCGGATCGGGGACAGGCTGAGCTCCTACGAGCAGTACTTC. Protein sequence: CASSRIGDRLSSYEQYF.

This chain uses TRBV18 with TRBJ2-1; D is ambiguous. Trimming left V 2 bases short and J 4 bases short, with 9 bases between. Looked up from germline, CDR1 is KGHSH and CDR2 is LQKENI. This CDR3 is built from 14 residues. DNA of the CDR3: TGTGCCAGCTCACCATCAGGCAGTTACAATGAGCAGTTCTTC. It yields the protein CASSPSGSYNEQFF.

The CDR3 is CASSLARPSAETQYF. In DNA, the CDR3 is TGTGCCAGCAGCTTAGCCCGTCCTAGCGCAGAGACCCAGTACTTC. This rearrangement joins TRBV7-2 to TRBJ2-5; D perhaps matches TRBD2 (6 bases). The CDR3 runs 15 residues. CDR1 and CDR2 from the germline V gene are SGHTA and FQGNSA. Trimming pared 0 bases from V and 4 bases from J, leaving 12 bases between. Full variable domain (outside the CDR3, taken from reference TRBV7-2 and TRBJ2-5): GAGVSQSPSNKVTEKGKDVELRCDPISGHTALYWYRQSLGQGLEFLIYFQGNSAPDKSGLPSDRFSAERTGGSVSTLTIQRTQQEDSAVYLCASSLARPSAETQYFGPGTRLLVL.

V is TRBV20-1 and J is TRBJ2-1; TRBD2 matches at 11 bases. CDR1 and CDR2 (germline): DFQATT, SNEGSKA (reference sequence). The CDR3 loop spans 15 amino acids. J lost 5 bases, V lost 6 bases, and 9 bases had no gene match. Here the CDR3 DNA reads TGCAGTGCCAGTACTAGCGGGAGTTTCGACAATGAGCAGTTCTTC. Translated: CSASTSGSFDNEQFF.

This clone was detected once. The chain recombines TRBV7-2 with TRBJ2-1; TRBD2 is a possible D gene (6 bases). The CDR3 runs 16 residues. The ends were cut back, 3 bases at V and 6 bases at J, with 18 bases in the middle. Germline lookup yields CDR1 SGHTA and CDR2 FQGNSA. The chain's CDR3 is CASSFSTGTGFNEQFF. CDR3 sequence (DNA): TGTGCCAGCAGCTTTTCAACCGGGACTGGCTTCAATGAGCAGTTCTTC.

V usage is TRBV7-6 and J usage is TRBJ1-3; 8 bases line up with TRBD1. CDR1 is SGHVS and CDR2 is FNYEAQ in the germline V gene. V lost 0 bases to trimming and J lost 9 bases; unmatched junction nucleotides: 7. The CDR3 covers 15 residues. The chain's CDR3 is CASSLAGTGGSTIYF. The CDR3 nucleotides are TGTGCCAGCAGCTTAGCAGGGACAGGAGGTAGCACCATATATTTT. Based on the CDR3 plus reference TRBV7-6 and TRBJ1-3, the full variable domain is GAGVSQSPRYKVTKRGQDVALRCDPISGHVSLYWYRQALGQGPEFLTYFNYEAQQDKSGLPNDRFSAERPEGSISTLTIQRTEQRDSAMYRCASSLAGTGGSTIYFGEGSWLTVV.

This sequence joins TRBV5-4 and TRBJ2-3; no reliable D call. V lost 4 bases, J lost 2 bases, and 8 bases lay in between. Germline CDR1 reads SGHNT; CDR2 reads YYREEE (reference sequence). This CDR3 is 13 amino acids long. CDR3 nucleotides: TGTGCCAGCAGCATACCTTACACAGATACGCAGTATTTT. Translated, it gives CASSIPYTDTQYF. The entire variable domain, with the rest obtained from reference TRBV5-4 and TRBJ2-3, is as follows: ETGVTQSPTHLIKTRGQQVTLRCSSQSGHNTVSWYQQALGQGPQFIFQYYREEENGRGNFPPRFSGLQFPNYSSELNVNALELDDSALYLCASSIPYTDTQYFGPGTRLTVL.

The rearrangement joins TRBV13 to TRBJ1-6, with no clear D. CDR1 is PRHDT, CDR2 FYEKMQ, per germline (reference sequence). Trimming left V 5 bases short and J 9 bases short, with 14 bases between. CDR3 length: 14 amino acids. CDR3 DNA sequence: TGTGCCAGCAGCCCACGATTGATGGGTTCACCCCTCCACTTT. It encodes CASSPRLMGSPLHF.

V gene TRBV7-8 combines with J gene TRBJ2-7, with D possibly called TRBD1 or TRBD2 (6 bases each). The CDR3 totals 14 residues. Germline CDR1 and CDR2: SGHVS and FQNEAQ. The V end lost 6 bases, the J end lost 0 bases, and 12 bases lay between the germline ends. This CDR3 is CASSYGGGSYEQYF. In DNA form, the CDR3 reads TGTGCCAGCAGTTATGGAGGGGGCTCCTACGAGCAGTACTTC.